One and the same sample provided the 26 T cell receptor beta chains below, sequenced in a study of cytotoxic CD8 clonotypes in ibrutinib-treated CLL. The repertoire was sequenced with immunoSEQ multiplex PCR; TCRdb's copy has only in-frame clones and lacks some. The profile shows some 17,000 clones, approximately 80% of them singletons. This specimen was PBMCs, taken before ibrutinib treatment. The receptors derive from a human donor with chronic lymphocytic leukemia.

This clone has just one count. The chain couples TRBV5-1 to TRBJ2-1; 10 bases are a match to TRBD2. This CDR3 is built from 14 residues. The ends lost 5 bases at V and 9 bases at J; junction bases unmatched: 8. Germline values: CDR1 SGHRS, CDR2 YFSETQ. The CDR3 loop reads CASRYLAGDGEQFF. Here the CDR3 DNA reads TGCGCCAGCAGATATCTAGCGGGAGACGGTGAGCAGTTCTTC. The complete variable domain, with remaining parts taken from reference TRBV5-1 and TRBJ2-1, reads KAGVTQTPRYLIKTRGQQVTLSCSPISGHRSVSWYQQTPGQGLQFLFEYFSETQRNKGNFPGRFSGRQFSNSRSEMNVSTLELGDSALYLCASRYLAGDGEQFFGPGTRLTVL.

The rearrangement joins TRBV6-5 to TRBJ2-6; a possible D gene is TRBD1 (6 bases). Trimming cost V 6 bases and J 2 bases, with 8 bases left between them. Germline V gene data show CDR1 as MNHEY and CDR2 as SVGAGI. The CDR3 spans 14 residues. CDR3 nucleotide sequence: TGTGCCAGCAGGTACAGGGCTGGGGCCAACGTCCTGACTTTC. It specifies CASRYRAGANVLTF.

The chain carries TRBV28 and TRBJ2-7; perhaps TRBD2 as D (5 bases). Germline V CDR1 and CDR2: MDHEN, SYDVKM. V was trimmed by 2 bases and J by 2 bases, leaving 10 bases between them. This CDR3 comprises 14 residues. The CDR3 sequence: CASSLLSATYEQYF. CDR3 sequence (DNA): TGTGCCAGCAGTTTACTTAGCGCCACCTACGAGCAGTACTTC.

The gene calls are TRBV29-1 and TRBJ2-7; the match to TRBD2 covers 13 bases. This CDR3 is 15 amino acids long. Germline trimming cut 5 bases from V and 3 bases from J; bases unmatched to any gene: 7. CDR1 is SQVTM and CDR2 is ANQGSEA in the germline V gene. Here the CDR3 reads CSVFGTSGTVYEQYF. The CDR3 nucleotides are TGCAGCGTTTTTGGGACTAGCGGGACTGTCTACGAGCAGTACTTC.

The V call is TRBV6-6, the J call TRBJ1-1; D is ambiguous. V dropped 4 bases and J dropped 1 base, with 7 bases sitting between them. This CDR3 comprises 13 residues. In germline, CDR1 is MNHNY, CDR2 SVGAGI (reference sequence). The CDR3 spells CASSSLANTEAFF. CDR3 nucleotides: TGTGCCAGCAGTTCCTTGGCGAACACTGAAGCTTTCTTT.

The chain employs TRBV2 and TRBJ2-5, with TRBD2 as a possible D gene (5 bases). Germline V lookup: CDR1 SNHLY, CDR2 FYNNEI. With 1 base removed from V and 3 bases from J, the gap between germline ends came to 9 bases. The CDR3 has 14 residues. The CDR3 DNA reads as TGTGCCAGCAGTGAAGGGACTGGGAAAGAGACCCAGTACTTC. As protein: CASSEGTGKETQYF. Full variable domain (rest looked up from reference TRBV2 and TRBJ2-5): EPEVTQTPSHQVTQMGQEVILRCVPISNHLYFYWYRQILGQKVEFLVSFYNNEISEKSEIFDDQFSVERPDGSNFTLKIRSTKLEDSAMYFCASSEGTGKETQYFGPGTRLLVL.

The V call is TRBV28, the J call TRBJ1-5; 11 bases match TRBD1. The CDR3 runs to 15 residues. The germline V gene has CDR1 MDHEN and CDR2 SYDVKM. Unmatched junction bases numbered 5, after V lost 6 bases and J lost 4 bases. In DNA, the CDR3 is TGTGCCAGCAGGGGGACAGGGGGGGGTAATCAGCCCCAGCATTTT. It specifies CASRGTGGGNQPQHF.

The chain couples TRBV19 to TRBJ1-2, with a possible D match to TRBD1 (6 bases). V was clipped by 7 bases and J by 2 bases, with 17 bases between them. This CDR3 region has 15 residues. CDR1 is LNHDA and CDR2 is SQIVND in the germline V gene (reference sequence). The CDR3 coding sequence is TGTGCCAGTATGCGCCCAGGGGTTCGCAACTATGGCTACACCTTC. Translating gives CASMRPGVRNYGYTF.

The CDR3 DNA reads TGTGCCAGCAGTGAACGGTCAGGTGACACAGATACGCAGTATTTT. Its protein product is CASSERSGDTDTQYF. V gene TRBV2 combines with J gene TRBJ2-3; no clear D gene. The CDR3 is made up of 15 amino acids. The V gene lost 2 bases and the J gene lost 2 bases, with 11 bases spanning the gap. The germline V gene encodes CDR1 SNHLY and CDR2 FYNNEI.

The gene calls are TRBV2 and TRBJ1-4; no definite D call. V was trimmed by 6 bases and J by 8 bases, leaving 19 bases between them. Germline loops: CDR1 SNHLY, CDR2 FYNNEI. The CDR3 sequence is 15 residues long. The CDR3 is CASRQYWHREEKLFF. CDR3 nucleotide sequence: TGTGCCAGCAGGCAATATTGGCATCGGGAGGAAAAACTGTTTTTT.

This sequence joins TRBV4-3 and TRBJ2-1; no definite D call. V was clipped by 2 bases and J by 9 bases, with 5 bases between them. The germline V gene encodes CDR1 LGHNA and CDR2 YSLEER. The CDR3 has 11 residues. The CDR3 DNA reads TGCGCCAGCAGCCAAAAGGCTGAGCAGTTCTTC. Amino acid sequence: CASSQKAEQFF.

V usage is TRBV14 and J usage is TRBJ2-5; no reliable D call. V was clipped by 1 base and J by 4 bases, with 13 bases between them. The germline V gene encodes CDR1 SGHDN and CDR2 FVKESK. The CDR3 extends over 15 amino acids. CDR3 bases: TGTGCCAGCAGCCAAGTCGCGTCTCTTGGAGAGACCCAGTACTTC. This codes for CASSQVASLGETQYF.

V gene TRBV15 combines with J gene TRBJ2-1; the match to TRBD2 covers 7 bases. The CDR3 extends over 16 amino acids. The germline CDR1 and CDR2 sequences are LNHNV and YYDKDF (reference sequence). After removal of 0 bases from V and 2 bases from J, the junction contained 4 bases not matched to a gene. The DNA of the CDR3 is TGTGCCACCAGCAGAGATCGCGGGGGAGCCTACAATGAGCAGTTCTTC. This encodes CATSRDRGGAYNEQFF.

This chain uses TRBV29-1 with TRBJ1-5; D is possibly TRBD1 (5 bases). Trimming took off 2 bases at V and 6 bases at J, with 11 bases between the two ends. Germline lookup yields CDR1 SQVTM and CDR2 ANQGSEA. This CDR3 contains 13 residues. The CDR3 reads CSVEQGVGQPQHF. CDR3 nucleotides: TGCAGCGTTGAACAAGGGGTTGGTCAGCCCCAGCATTTT.

The chain is built from TRBV11-2 and TRBJ2-5; unclear D gene. From germline, CDR1 is SGHAT and CDR2 FQNNGV. CDR3 length: 13 amino acids. The ends were cut back, 5 bases at V and 1 base at J, with 8 bases in the middle. The CDR3 protein is CASSRNTQETQYF. CDR3 nucleotide sequence: TGTGCCAGCAGCAGGAACACCCAAGAGACCCAGTACTTC.

The CDR3 bases are TGTGCCAGCAGCTTAGACCACGATGCGTCCCATGGCTACACCTTC. Its translation: CASSLDHDASHGYTF. The chain carries TRBV11-2 and TRBJ1-2; D ambiguous. The CDR3 extends over 15 amino acids. Germline V gives CDR1 SGHAT, CDR2 FQNNGV. Trimming left V 0 bases short and J 6 bases short, with 14 bases between.

This clone occurred once. The chain is built from TRBV5-6 and TRBJ2-2; D call uncertain. The CDR3 spans 15 residues. V lost 6 bases, J lost 1 base, and 13 bases lay in between. CDR1 is SGHDT, CDR2 YYEEEE, per germline. CDR3 nucleotides: TGTGCCAGCACCTCCCTCGAGGTGAACACCGGGGAGCTGTTTTTT. Translating it yields CASTSLEVNTGELFF. Looking up the rest from reference TRBV5-6 and TRBJ2-2 gives the full variable domain: DAGVTQSPTHLIKTRGQQVTLRCSPKSGHDTVSWYQQALGQGPQFIFQYYEEEERQRGNFPDRFSGHQFPNYSSELNVNALLLGDSALYLCASTSLEVNTGELFFGEGSRLTVL.

The CDR3 DNA reads TGCGCCAGCAGTTTTGGGGGACAGGGGACAAATGAGCAGTTCTTC. Amino acids: CASSFGGQGTNEQFF. The chain recombines TRBV5-1 with TRBJ2-1; 10 bases agree with TRBD1. Germline CDR1 and CDR2: SGHRS and YFSETQ. V lost 5 bases to trimming and J lost 7 bases; unmatched junction nucleotides: 9. There are 15 residues in the CDR3.

The chain uses TRBV27 and TRBJ1-6; tentatively, D is TRBD1 (5 bases). V was cut by 7 bases and J by 10 bases, with 20 bases left in between. CDR3 length equals 15 residues. The germline gives CDR1 MNHEY, CDR2 SMNVEV (reference sequence). In DNA, the CDR3 is TGTGCCAGCACGTCAGGTCAGGGAGGTAGATCACCCCTCCACTTT. This codes for CASTSGQGGRSPLHF.

This chain connects TRBV19 to TRBJ2-2, with 7 bases that match TRBD1. Germline V gene sequence: CDR1 LNHDA, CDR2 SQIVND (reference sequence). CDR3 length equals 16 residues. J gave up 2 bases and V 3 bases, and 6 bases lay outside the gene matches. This CDR3 reads CASSIFGTANTGELFF. CDR3 DNA: TGTGCCAGTAGTATCTTCGGGACAGCTAACACCGGGGAGCTGTTTTTT. Variable domain in full (rest from reference TRBV19 and TRBJ2-2): DGGITQSPKYLFRKEGQNVTLSCEQNLNHDAMYWYRQDPGQGLRLIYYSQIVNDFQKGDIAEGYSVSREKKESFPLTVTSAQKNPTAFYLCASSIFGTANTGELFFGEGSRLTVL.

This chain connects TRBV2 to TRBJ2-7; D ambiguous. Looked up from germline, CDR1 is SNHLY and CDR2 is FYNNEI. The CDR3 covers 13 residues. V was pared by 3 bases and J by 12 bases, with 18 bases between. The CDR3, as DNA: TGTGCCAGCAGTGAGGCGCCCAGTCTCAAGACGTACTTC. This gives the protein CASSEAPSLKTYF.

This clone was seen a single time. This rearrangement joins TRBV7-3 to TRBJ2-7, with TRBD1 matching over 9 bases. The V segment lost 5 bases and the J segment 2 bases; nucleotides outside the gene matches: 7. The CDR3 is 15 residues long. In germline, CDR1 is SGHTA, CDR2 FQGTGA. The CDR3 coding sequence is TGTGCCAGCAGCCTTGGACAGGGGCCGACCTACGAGCAGTACTTC. Translating it yields CASSLGQGPTYEQYF.

The rearrangement links TRBV2 to TRBJ2-1; 11 nucleotides align to TRBD1. V lost 5 bases and J lost 4; bases outside the gene matches: 7. Per the germline V gene, CDR1 is SNHLY and CDR2 is FYNNEI. CDR3 length: 16 amino acids. The CDR3 loop is CASSPPGQGVYNEQFF. CDR3 bases: TGTGCCAGCAGTCCTCCGGGACAGGGGGTATACAATGAGCAGTTCTTC.

The chain carries TRBV2 and TRBJ2-3; 7 positions agree with TRBD2. CDR1 and CDR2 from the germline V gene are SNHLY and FYNNEI. The CDR3 sequence is 17 residues long. J gave up 6 bases and V 6 bases, and 18 bases lay outside the gene matches. The CDR3 loop reads CASRQLAGTTSVDTQYF. The CDR3 nucleotides are TGTGCCAGCAGGCAACTTGCTGGGACTACTAGTGTTGATACGCAGTATTTT.

The J gene is TRBJ2-5, the V gene TRBV7-2; D is unclear. The CDR3 length is 12 residues. The germline gives CDR1 SGHTA, CDR2 FQGNSA. Deletions cut 5 bases from V and 5 bases from J, with 9 bases between. The CDR3: CASSAYGETQYF. CDR3 nucleotide sequence: TGTGCCAGCAGCGCGTATGGTGAGACCCAGTACTTC.

The chain uses TRBV14 and TRBJ2-6; 9 nucleotides agree with TRBD1. This CDR3 has 18 amino acids. Losses at the gene ends were 2 bases for V and 0 bases for J; bases not matched to a gene: 5. Germline V gives CDR1 SGHDN, CDR2 FVKESK. CDR3 DNA sequence: TGTGCCAGCAGCCAAAAGGACAGGGGCATCTCTGGGGCCAACGTCCTGACTTTC. Protein product: CASSQKDRGISGANVLTF.